This TCR beta chain was captured by sequencing in a study of CD8+CD57+ T cells in acquired aplastic anemia. About the research overall: The mean DNA yield obtained from sorted CD4+ and CD8+ cells came to approximately 3.2 ug. Study-wide findings and caveats: Patients shared some 30 CD8+ CDR3 sequences with controls.

CDR1 LNHNV and CDR2 YYDKDF come from the germline V gene (reference sequence). Trimming removed 3 bases at V and 4 bases at J, with 12 bases between. This CDR3 is built from 14 residues. Sequenced patients had shown CD8+CD57+ cell expansion by flow cytometry. Severe acquired aplastic anemia was present in every patient. Untreated patients provided the blood samples, with no therapy given before sampling. Genomic DNA served as template for TCR beta VDJ and CDR3 profiling. MiXCR, applied by TCRdb to the reads, yields one record per CDR3 protein. The table records about 260,000 distinct CDR3 sequences, 82% of them present only once. To note about this clonotype: Its antigen is as yet unknown.

The TCR originated in a human donor with aplastic anemia. The sequenced sample consisted of sorted CD4+, CD8+, or CD8+CD57+ T cells (not recorded which) from PBMCs. The chain has TRBV15 and TRBJ1-2; D is perhaps TRBD1 (5 bases). The CDR3: CATSREGLGYGYTF. The CDR3, as DNA: TGTGCCACCAGCAGGGAGGGGCTTGGCTATGGCTACACCTTC.